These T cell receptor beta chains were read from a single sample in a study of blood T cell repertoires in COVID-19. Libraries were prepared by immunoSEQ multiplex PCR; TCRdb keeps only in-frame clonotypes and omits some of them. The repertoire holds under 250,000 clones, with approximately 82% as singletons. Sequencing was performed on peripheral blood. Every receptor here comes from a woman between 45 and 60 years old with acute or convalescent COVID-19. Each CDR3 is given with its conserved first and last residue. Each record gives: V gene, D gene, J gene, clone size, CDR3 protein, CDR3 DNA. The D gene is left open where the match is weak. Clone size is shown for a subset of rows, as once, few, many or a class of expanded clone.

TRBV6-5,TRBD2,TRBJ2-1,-,CASRALAGGGSEQFF,TGTGCCAGCAGGGCGCTAGCGGGCGGGGGGTCGGAGCAGTTCTTC
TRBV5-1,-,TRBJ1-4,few,CASSSGMYEKLFF,TGCGCCAGCAGCTCAGGGATGTATGAAAAACTGTTTTTT
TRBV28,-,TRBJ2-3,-,CASSSSDRTDTQYF,TGTGCCAGCAGTTCAAGCGACCGCACAGATACGCAGTATTTT
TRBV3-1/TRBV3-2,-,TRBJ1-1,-,CASTGLGGITEAFF,TGTGCCAGCACCGGACTGGGCGGGATCACTGAAGCTTTCTTT
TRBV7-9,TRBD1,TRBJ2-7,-,CASSPTGGEFYEQYF,TGTGCCAGCAGCCCGACAGGGGGCGAATTCTACGAGCAGTACTTC
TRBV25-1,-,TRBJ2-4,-,CASSDPSGWDIQYF,TGTGCCAGCAGTGATCCCTCGGGTTGGGACATTCAGTACTTC
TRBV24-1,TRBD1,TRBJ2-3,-,CATSDTTGLGDTQYF,TGTGCCACCAGTGACACGACAGGGTTGGGAGATACGCAGTATTTT
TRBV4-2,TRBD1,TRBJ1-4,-,CASSQDYGQGGQKLFF,TGTGCCAGCAGCCAAGATTACGGACAGGGTGGACAAAAACTGTTTTTT
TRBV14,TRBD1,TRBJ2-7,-,CASSHIGTGRYEQYF,TGTGCCAGCAGCCATATAGGGACAGGGAGGTACGAGCAGTACTTC
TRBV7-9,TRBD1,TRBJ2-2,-,CASNPRSGTGTGELFF,TGTGCCAGCAACCCTAGGTCGGGGACAGGGACCGGGGAGCTGTTTTTT
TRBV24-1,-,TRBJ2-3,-,CATSWTRESDTQYF,TGTGCCACCAGTTGGACGAGGGAGTCAGATACGCAGTATTTT
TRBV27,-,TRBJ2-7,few,CASSLSWRVYTYEQYF,TGTGCCAGCAGTTTATCGTGGAGGGTCTATACCTACGAGCAGTACTTC
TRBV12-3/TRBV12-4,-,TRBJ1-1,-,CASSLVGGGEAFF,TGTGCCAGCAGTTTAGTGGGGGGGGGTGAAGCTTTCTTT
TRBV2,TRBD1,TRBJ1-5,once,CASRAGTGNQPQHF,TGTGCCAGCAGAGCCGGGACAGGTAATCAGCCCCAGCATTTT
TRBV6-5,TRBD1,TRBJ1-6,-,CASRPGTGWSPLHF,TGTGCCAGCAGGCCCGGGACAGGCTGGTCACCCCTCCACTTT
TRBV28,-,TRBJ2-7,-,CASTPWRADYEQYF,TGTGCCAGCACCCCGTGGAGGGCTGACTACGAGCAGTACTTC
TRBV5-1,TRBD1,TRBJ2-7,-,CASSPETDRGEQYF,TGCGCCAGCAGCCCGGAAACGGACAGGGGCGAGCAGTACTTC
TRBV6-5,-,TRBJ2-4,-,CASTERLEDIQYF,TGTGCCAGCACCGAGAGGCTAGAGGACATTCAGTACTTC
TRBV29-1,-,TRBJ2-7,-,CSVWWEAFNEQYF,TGCAGCGTTTGGTGGGAGGCTTTTAACGAGCAGTACTTC
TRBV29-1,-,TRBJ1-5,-,CSATDDSNQPQHF,TGCAGTGCGACAGATGATAGCAATCAGCCCCAGCATTTT
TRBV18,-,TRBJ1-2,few,CASSPDKNYGYTF,TGTGCCAGCTCACCGGACAAGAACTATGGCTACACCTTC
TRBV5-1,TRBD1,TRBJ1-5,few,CASSPGDSAQPQHF,TGCGCCAGCAGCCCGGGGGACAGCGCCCAGCCCCAGCATTTT
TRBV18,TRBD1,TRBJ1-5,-,CASSPRRTGEGQPQHF,TGTGCCAGCTCACCAAGGAGGACAGGGGAGGGTCAGCCCCAGCATTTT
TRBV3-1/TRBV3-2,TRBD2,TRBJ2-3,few,CASSPGLAEDTDTQYF,TGTGCCAGCAGCCCTGGACTAGCGGAGGACACAGATACGCAGTATTTT